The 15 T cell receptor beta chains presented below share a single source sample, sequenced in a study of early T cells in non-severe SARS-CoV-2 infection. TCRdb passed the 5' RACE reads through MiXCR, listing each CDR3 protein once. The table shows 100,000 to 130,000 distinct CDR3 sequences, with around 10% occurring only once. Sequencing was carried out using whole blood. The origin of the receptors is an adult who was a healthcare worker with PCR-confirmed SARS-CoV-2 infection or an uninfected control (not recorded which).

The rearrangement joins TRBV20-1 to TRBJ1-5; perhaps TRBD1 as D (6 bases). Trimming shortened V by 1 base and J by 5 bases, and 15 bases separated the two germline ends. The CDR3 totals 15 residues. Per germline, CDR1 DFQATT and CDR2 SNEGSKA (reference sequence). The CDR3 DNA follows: TGCAGTGCTAGAGGTGTGGCGACAGGCTATCAGCCCCAGCATTTT. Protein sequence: CSARGVATGYQPQHF.

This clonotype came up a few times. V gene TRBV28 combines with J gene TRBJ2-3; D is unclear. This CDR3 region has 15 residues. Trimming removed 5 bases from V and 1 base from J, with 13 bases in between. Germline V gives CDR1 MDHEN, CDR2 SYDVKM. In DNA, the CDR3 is TGTGCCAGCAGTCCCTCCGGATTAGGCACAGATACGCAGTATTTT. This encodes CASSPSGLGTDTQYF.

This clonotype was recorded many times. The CDR3 here is CASSSIDSFNEQFF. In DNA, the CDR3 is TGCGCCAGCAGCTCGATTGACAGTTTCAATGAGCAGTTCTTC. This sequence joins TRBV5-1 and TRBJ2-1; possible D gene TRBD1, 5 bases. CDR1 and CDR2 (germline): SGHRS, YFSETQ. The CDR3 spans 14 residues. V was trimmed by 3 bases and J by 6 bases, leaving 13 bases between them.

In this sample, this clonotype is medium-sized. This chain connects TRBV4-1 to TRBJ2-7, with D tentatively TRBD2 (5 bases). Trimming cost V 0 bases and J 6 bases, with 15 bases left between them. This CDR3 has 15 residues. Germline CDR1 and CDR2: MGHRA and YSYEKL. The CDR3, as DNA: TGCGCCAGCAGCCAAGATTTAGCGTCTTACGGCGAGCAGTACTTC. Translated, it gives CASSQDLASYGEQYF.

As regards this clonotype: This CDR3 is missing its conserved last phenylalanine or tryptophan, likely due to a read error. The CDR3 reads CASSWTDNYGYTL. For the CDR3, the DNA is TGTGCCAGCAGTTGGACAGATAACTATGGCTACACCCTC. The chain combines TRBV28 with TRBJ1-2; D possibly corresponds to TRBD1 (6 bases). V was pared by 4 bases and J by 1 base, with 7 bases between. Germline V gene sequence: CDR1 MDHEN, CDR2 SYDVKM. The CDR3 consists of 13 residues.

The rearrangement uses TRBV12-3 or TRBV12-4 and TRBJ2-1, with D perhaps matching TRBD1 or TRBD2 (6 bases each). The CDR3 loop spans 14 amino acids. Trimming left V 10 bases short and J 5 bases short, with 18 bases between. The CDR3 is CATTRGGRNNEQFF. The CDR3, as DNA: TGTGCCACCACCAGAGGGGGGCGTAACAATGAGCAGTTCTTC.

DNA of the CDR3: TGCGCCAGCAGCCAAGAGGGGACAGGGGGCTCCTACAATGAGCAGTTCTTC. Translating it yields CASSQEGTGGSYNEQFF. The V gene is TRBV4-3, the J gene TRBJ2-1; 11 bases match TRBD1. This CDR3 region has 17 residues. After removal of 0 bases from V and 0 bases from J, the junction contained 1 base not matched to a gene. Germline CDR1 LGHNA, CDR2 YSLEER.

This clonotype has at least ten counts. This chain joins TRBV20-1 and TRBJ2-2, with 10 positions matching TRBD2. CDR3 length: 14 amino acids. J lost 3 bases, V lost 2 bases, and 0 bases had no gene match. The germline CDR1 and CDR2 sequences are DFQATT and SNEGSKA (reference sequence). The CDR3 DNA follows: TGCAGTGCTAGACTAGCGGGAGACACCGGGGAGCTGTTTTTT. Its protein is CSARLAGDTGELFF.

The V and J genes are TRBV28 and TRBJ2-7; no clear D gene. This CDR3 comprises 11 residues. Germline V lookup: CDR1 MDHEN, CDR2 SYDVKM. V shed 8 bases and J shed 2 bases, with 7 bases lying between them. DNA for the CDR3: TGTGCCAGCCGAGAGGCCTACGAGCAGTACTTC. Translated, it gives CASREAYEQYF.

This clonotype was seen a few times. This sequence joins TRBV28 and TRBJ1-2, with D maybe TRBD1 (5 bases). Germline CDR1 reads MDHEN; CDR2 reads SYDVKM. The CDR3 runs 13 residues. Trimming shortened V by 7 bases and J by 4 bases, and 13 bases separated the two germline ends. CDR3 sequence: CASTPRGFYGYTF. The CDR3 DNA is TGTGCCAGCACACCACGGGGCTTCTATGGCTACACCTTC.

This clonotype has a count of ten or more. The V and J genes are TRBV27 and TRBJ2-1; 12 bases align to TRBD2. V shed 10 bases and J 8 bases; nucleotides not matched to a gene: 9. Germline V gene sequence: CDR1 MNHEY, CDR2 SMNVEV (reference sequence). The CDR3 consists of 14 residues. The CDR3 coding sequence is TGTGCCACTCGACTAGCGGGAGTAGTGGATGAGCAGTTCTTC. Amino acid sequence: CATRLAGVVDEQFF.

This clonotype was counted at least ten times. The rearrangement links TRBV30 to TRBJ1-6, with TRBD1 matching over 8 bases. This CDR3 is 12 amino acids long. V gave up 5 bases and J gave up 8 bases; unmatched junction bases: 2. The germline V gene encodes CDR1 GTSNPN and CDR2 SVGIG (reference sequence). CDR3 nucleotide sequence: TGTGCCTGGGGGGACAGGCATTCACCCCTCCACTTT. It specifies CAWGDRHSPLHF.

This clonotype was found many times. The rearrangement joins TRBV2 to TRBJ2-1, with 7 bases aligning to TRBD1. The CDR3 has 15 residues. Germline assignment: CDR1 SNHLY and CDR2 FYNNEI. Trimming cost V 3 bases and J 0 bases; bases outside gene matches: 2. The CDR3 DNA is TGTGCCAGCAGTGAGAGACAGGGCTCCTACAATGAGCAGTTCTTC. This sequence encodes CASSERQGSYNEQFF. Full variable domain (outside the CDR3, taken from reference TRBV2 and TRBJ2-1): EPEVTQTPSHQVTQMGQEVILRCVPISNHLYFYWYRQILGQKVEFLVSFYNNEISEKSEIFDDQFSVERPDGSNFTLKIRSTKLEDSAMYFCASSERQGSYNEQFFGPGTRLTVL.

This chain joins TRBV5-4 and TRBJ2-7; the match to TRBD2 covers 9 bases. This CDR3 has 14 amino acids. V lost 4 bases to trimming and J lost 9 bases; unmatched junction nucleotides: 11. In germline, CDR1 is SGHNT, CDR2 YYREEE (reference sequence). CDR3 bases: TGTGCCAGCAGCCCCAATATAGCGGGAGTTACGCAGTACTTC. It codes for CASSPNIAGVTQYF.

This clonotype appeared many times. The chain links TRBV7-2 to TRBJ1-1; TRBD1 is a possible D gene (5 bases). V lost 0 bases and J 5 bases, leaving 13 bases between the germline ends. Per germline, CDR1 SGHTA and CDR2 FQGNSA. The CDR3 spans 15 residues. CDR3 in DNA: TGTGCCAGCAGCTTAGCTGTCAGGGTCGGGACTGAAGCTTTCTTT. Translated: CASSLAVRVGTEAFF.